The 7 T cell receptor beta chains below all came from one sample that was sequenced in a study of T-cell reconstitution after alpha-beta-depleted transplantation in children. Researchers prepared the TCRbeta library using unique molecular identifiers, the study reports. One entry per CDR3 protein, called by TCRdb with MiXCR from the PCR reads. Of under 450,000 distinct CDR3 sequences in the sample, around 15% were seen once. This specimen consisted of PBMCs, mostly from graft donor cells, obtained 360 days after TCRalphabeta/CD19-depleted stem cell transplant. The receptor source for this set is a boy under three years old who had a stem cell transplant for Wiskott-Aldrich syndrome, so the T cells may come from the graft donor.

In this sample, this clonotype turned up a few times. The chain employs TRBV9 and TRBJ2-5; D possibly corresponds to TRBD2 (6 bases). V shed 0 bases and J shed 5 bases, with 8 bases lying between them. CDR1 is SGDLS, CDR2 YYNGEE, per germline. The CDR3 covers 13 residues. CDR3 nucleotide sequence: TGTGCCAGCAGCGTAGGGGGGGTGGAGACCCAGTACTTC. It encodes CASSVGGVETQYF.

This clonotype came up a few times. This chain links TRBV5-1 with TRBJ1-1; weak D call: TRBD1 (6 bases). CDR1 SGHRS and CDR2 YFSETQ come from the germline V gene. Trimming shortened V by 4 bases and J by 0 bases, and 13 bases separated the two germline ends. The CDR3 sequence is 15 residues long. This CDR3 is CASSLTDRMNTEAFF. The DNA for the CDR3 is TGCGCCAGCAGCCTAACCGACAGGATGAACACTGAAGCTTTCTTT.

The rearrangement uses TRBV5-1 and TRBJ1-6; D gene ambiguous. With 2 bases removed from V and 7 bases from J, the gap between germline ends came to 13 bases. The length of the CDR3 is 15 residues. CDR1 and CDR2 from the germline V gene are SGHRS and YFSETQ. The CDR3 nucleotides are TGCGCCAGCAGCTTTAACAGCATGAGGAATTCACCCCTCCACTTT. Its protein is CASSFNSMRNSPLHF.

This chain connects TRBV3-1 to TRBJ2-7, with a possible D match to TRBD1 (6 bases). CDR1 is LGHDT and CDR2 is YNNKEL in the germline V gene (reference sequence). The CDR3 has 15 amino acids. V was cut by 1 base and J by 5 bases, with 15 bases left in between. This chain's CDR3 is CASSQVRTALHEQYF. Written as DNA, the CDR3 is TGTGCCAGCAGCCAAGTGAGGACAGCCCTTCACGAGCAGTACTTC.

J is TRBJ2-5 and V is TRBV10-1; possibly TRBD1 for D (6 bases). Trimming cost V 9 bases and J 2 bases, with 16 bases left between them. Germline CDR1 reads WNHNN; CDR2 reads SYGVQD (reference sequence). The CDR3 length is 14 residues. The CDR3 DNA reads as TGCGCCAGACCAACGCGGACAGATCAAGAGACCCAGTACTTC. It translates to CARPTRTDQETQYF.

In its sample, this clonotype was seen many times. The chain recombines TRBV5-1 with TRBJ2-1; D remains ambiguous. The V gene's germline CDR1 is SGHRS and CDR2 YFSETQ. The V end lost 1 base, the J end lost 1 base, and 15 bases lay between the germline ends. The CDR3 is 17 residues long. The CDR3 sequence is CASSLTPGERSYNEQFF. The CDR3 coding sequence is TGCGCCAGCAGCTTGACCCCCGGTGAGAGGTCCTACAATGAGCAGTTCTTC.

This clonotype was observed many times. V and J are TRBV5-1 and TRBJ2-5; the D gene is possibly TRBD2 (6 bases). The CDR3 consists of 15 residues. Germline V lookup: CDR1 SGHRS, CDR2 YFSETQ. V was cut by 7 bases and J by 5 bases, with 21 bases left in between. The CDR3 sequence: CASRLMGTVEETQYF. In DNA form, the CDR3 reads TGCGCCAGCCGCCTGATGGGGACTGTGGAGGAGACCCAGTACTTC.